Sequencing of this T cell receptor beta chain was carried out in a study of T-cell memory formation after mild COVID-19. Study as a whole: For the most part, TCR clusters were specific to one donor.

General study points: Pre-infection memory contained some responding clones, which suggested that cross-reactive memory had joined.

5'RACE with constant-segment primers yielded barcoded, UMI-tagged TCR alpha and TCR beta cDNA libraries. MiXCR, applied by TCRdb to the 5' RACE reads, yields one record per CDR3 protein. The sample holds a few hundred thousand distinct CDR3 sequences; more than 15% are singletons and the top ten take about a fifth. Regarding this clonotype: No antigen is known for it.

The sequencing sample was made of PBMCs or a T cell subset sorted from them (not recorded which). The sequence was collected from a man aged 18-30 years who had mild COVID-19 (a few samples of this study predate the infection). Cell type and time point are not known.

CDR3 DNA sequence: TGTGCCAGCAGCCAGAATGCGGGACAGGGGTACGGAAACACCATATATTTT. This gives the protein CASSQNAGQGYGNTIYF. The V call is TRBV7-8, the J call TRBJ1-3; 10 nucleotides match TRBD1. The CDR3 contains 17 residues. CDR1 and CDR2 from the germline V gene are SGHVS and FQNEAQ. Unmatched junction bases numbered 11, after V lost 5 bases and J lost 4 bases. Looking up the rest from reference TRBV7-8 and TRBJ1-3 gives the full variable domain: GAGVSQSPRYKVAKRGQDVALRCDPISGHVSLFWYQQALGQGPEFLTYFQNEAQLDKSGLPSDRFFAERPEGSVSTLKIQRTQQEDSAVYLCASSQNAGQGYGNTIYFGEGSWLTVV.